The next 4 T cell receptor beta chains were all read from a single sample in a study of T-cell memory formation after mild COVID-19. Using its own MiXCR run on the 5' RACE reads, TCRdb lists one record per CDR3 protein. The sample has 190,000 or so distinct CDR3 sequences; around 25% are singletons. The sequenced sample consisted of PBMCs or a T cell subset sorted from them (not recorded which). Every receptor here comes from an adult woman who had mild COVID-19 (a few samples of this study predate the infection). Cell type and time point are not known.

CDR3 residues: CASSPRVGTGVLHF. The DNA for the CDR3 is TGTGCCAGCAGTCCCAGGGTTGGGACAGGGGTTCTCCACTTT. The chain couples TRBV12-3 or TRBV12-4 to TRBJ1-6, with 10 bases aligning to TRBD1. After removal of 5 bases from V and 16 bases from J, the junction contained 11 bases not matched to a gene. The CDR3 covers 14 residues.

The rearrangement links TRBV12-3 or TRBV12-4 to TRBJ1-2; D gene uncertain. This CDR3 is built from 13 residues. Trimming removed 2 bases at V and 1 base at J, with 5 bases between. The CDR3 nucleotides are TGTGCCAGCAGTTTATACATTAACTATGGCTACACCTTC. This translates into CASSLYINYGYTF.

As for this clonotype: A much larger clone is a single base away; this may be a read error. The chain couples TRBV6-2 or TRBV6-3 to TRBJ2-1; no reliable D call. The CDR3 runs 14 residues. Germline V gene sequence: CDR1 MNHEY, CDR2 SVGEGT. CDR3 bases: TGTGCCAGCAGTTGGGTGGGAAGGTACAATGAGCAGTTATTC. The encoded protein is CASSWVGRYNEQLF.

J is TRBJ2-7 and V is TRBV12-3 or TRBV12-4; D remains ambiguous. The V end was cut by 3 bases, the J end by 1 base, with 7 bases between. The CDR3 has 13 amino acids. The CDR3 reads CASSLIGSYEQYF. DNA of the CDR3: TGTGCCAGCAGTTTGATTGGGTCCTACGAGCAGTACTTC.